These 6 T cell receptor beta chains were sequenced from one sample in a study of T cell changes during pregnancy in multiple sclerosis (dated by TCRdb to the late 2010s). Libraries came from the immunoSEQ multiplex PCR assay. TCRdb re-hosts the immuneACCESS table, in-frame sequences only. Its copies lack some clones; in the studies checked, an unresolved V gene accounts for under half of them, and the cause for the rest is not known. Present in this sample are 98,000 or so clones, roughly 92% of which were seen just once. The ten largest clones take up 0.99% of the sample. Sequencing used peripheral blood, obtained after pregnancy. These TCRs come from a female donor with multiple sclerosis, enrolled in a pregnancy study.

This rearrangement joins TRBV5-8 to TRBJ1-2; 9 bases match TRBD1. Germline CDR1 reads SGHTS; CDR2 reads YDEGEE. The V and J ends lost 4 bases and 7 bases, in that order; junction bases with no gene match: 8. The CDR3 covers 14 residues. CDR3: CASSMDRGLGGYTF. The CDR3 nucleotides are TGTGCCAGCAGCATGGACAGGGGTCTTGGTGGCTACACCTTC.

The chain combines TRBV18 with TRBJ2-7, with TRBD2 as a possible D gene (8 bases). The V gene's germline CDR1 is KGHSH and CDR2 LQKENI. V shed 2 bases and J shed 5 bases, with 22 bases lying between them. This CDR3 has 17 residues. The CDR3 DNA is TGTGCCAGCTCACCAATATTTAGCGGGACAGATCCGAACGAGCAGTACTTC. It codes for CASSPIFSGTDPNEQYF. Full variable domain (outside the CDR3, taken from reference TRBV18 and TRBJ2-7): NAGVMQNPRHLVRRRGQEARLRCSPMKGHSHVYWYRQLPEEGLKFMVYLQKENIIDESGMPKERFSAEFPKEGPSILRIQQVVRGDSAAYFCASSPIFSGTDPNEQYFGPGTRLTVT.

This chain links TRBV6-6 with TRBJ1-1, with 7 positions matching TRBD1. This CDR3 is built from 15 residues. Germline-derived CDR1 and CDR2 are MNHNY and SVGAGI (reference sequence). V shed 0 bases, J shed 1 base, and the junction held 2 bases outside the gene matches. The CDR3 region is CASSYSRDRNTEAFF. The DNA for the CDR3 is TGTGCCAGCAGTTACTCGCGGGACAGGAACACTGAAGCTTTCTTT.

The chain links TRBV5-4 to TRBJ2-7; 8 bases agree with TRBD2. Trimming took 2 bases from V and 5 from J; bases not matched to a gene: 9. The CDR3 has 15 amino acids. Germline CDR1 reads SGHNT; CDR2 reads YYREEE (reference sequence). CDR3 amino acids: CASSFLSGRSHEQYF. The CDR3 nucleotides are TGTGCCAGCAGCTTTCTAAGCGGGAGAAGCCACGAGCAGTACTTC. Combining the CDR3 with reference TRBV5-4 and TRBJ2-7 gives the whole variable domain ETGVTQSPTHLIKTRGQQVTLRCSSQSGHNTVSWYQQALGQGPQFIFQYYREEENGRGNFPPRFSGLQFPNYSSELNVNALELDDSALYLCASSFLSGRSHEQYFGPGTRLTVT.

The CDR3 DNA is TGTGCCAGCAGCTTTACCAGACAGAGCAATCAGCCCCAGCATTTT. Amino acid sequence: CASSFTRQSNQPQHF. The chain uses TRBV7-9 and TRBJ1-5; D perhaps matches TRBD1 (5 bases). Germline V gene sequence: CDR1 SEHNR, CDR2 FQNEAQ (reference sequence). This CDR3 is 15 amino acids long. V was cut by 3 bases and J by 1 base, with 10 bases left in between.

The genes are TRBV19 and TRBJ2-1, with TRBD2 matching over 7 bases. CDR3 size: 16 residues. Trimming took 3 bases from V and 7 from J; bases not matched to a gene: 12. The germline V gene encodes CDR1 LNHDA and CDR2 SQIVND (reference sequence). The CDR3 protein is CASSMGGGRAWNEQFF. As DNA, the CDR3 is TGTGCCAGTAGTATGGGAGGCGGGAGAGCGTGGAATGAGCAGTTCTTC.